Presented here are 20 T cell receptor beta chains from one specimen sequenced in a study of cytomegalovirus exposure and HLA in healthy donors. PCR used 60 Vbeta primers and 13 Jbeta primers. Profiled with immunoSEQ multiplex PCR; TCRdb holds only in-frame clones, not every one. The sample yields 160,000 or so clones, around 81% seen once. The specimen sequenced was PBMCs. Every receptor here comes from a woman aged 50 to 65 in good health and CMV-seronegative.

This chain links TRBV19 with TRBJ2-1; 8 bases fit TRBD2. The germline V gene has CDR1 LNHDA and CDR2 SQIVND (reference sequence). This CDR3 has 14 amino acids. Losses at the gene ends were 6 bases for V and 4 bases for J; bases not matched to a gene: 5. CDR3 sequence reads: CASRPSGGYNEQFF. The CDR3, as DNA: TGTGCCAGTAGGCCAAGCGGGGGTTACAATGAGCAGTTCTTC.

The rearrangement uses TRBV7-6 and TRBJ2-1; 11 bases match TRBD2. The CDR3 spans 16 residues. CDR1 and CDR2 from the germline V gene are SGHVS and FNYEAQ. The V gene end was trimmed by 0 bases and the J gene end by 8 bases; junction bases not matched to a gene: 6. Here the CDR3 reads CASSLALVAGGHEQFF. The CDR3, as DNA: TGTGCCAGCAGCTTAGCGTTGGTAGCGGGGGGGCATGAGCAGTTCTTC.

This chain uses TRBV11-2 with TRBJ2-5, with TRBD1 matching over 9 bases. The V and J ends lost 6 bases and 2 bases, in that order; junction bases with no gene match: 10. There are 16 residues in the CDR3. Germline CDR1 reads SGHAT; CDR2 reads FQNNGV. The CDR3 protein is CASSPIPGQGQETQYF. Written as DNA, the CDR3 is TGTGCCAGCAGTCCTATTCCGGGACAGGGACAAGAGACCCAGTACTTC.

This clone has just a few counts. V is TRBV28 and J is TRBJ1-5; D ambiguous. The germline V gene encodes CDR1 MDHEN and CDR2 SYDVKM. This CDR3 is 14 amino acids long. The ends were cut back, 6 bases at V and 1 base at J, with 10 bases in the middle. CDR3 protein: CASRGQASNQPQHF. The CDR3 coding sequence is TGTGCCAGCAGAGGCCAGGCAAGCAATCAGCCCCAGCATTTT.

The chain employs TRBV5-1 and TRBJ2-1; 11 bases fit TRBD2. Germline V lookup: CDR1 SGHRS, CDR2 YFSETQ. V trimming: 3 bases; J trimming: 9 bases; junction bases outside the gene matches: 11. The CDR3 contains 16 residues. DNA for the CDR3: TGCGCCAGCAGCTCGACTGGGACTAGCGGAGGGGTTGAGCAGTTCTTC. The encoded protein is CASSSTGTSGGVEQFF. The complete variable domain, with remaining parts taken from reference TRBV5-1 and TRBJ2-1, reads KAGVTQTPRYLIKTRGQQVTLSCSPISGHRSVSWYQQTPGQGLQFLFEYFSETQRNKGNFPGRFSGRQFSNSRSEMNVSTLELGDSALYLCASSSTGTSGGVEQFFGPGTRLTVL.

The chain employs TRBV12-5 and TRBJ2-3, with D perhaps matching TRBD2 (7 bases). The V end lost 5 bases, the J end lost 1 base, and 25 bases lay between the germline ends. The germline V gene encodes CDR1 LGHNT and CDR2 FRNRAP. This CDR3 region has 19 residues. The CDR3: CASGPPGGRWGTGTDTQYF. The CDR3 DNA follows: TGTGCTAGTGGTCCCCCCGGGGGGCGTTGGGGAACGGGCACAGATACGCAGTATTTT.

V gene TRBV7-2 combines with J gene TRBJ1-1; D call uncertain. Germline values: CDR1 SGHTA, CDR2 FQGNSA. CDR3 length: 14 amino acids. V lost 1 base and J lost 5, with 11 bases in between. In DNA form, the CDR3 reads TGTGCCAGCAGCTTAGGACTGGGTGGGACTGAAGCTTTCTTT. Its translation is CASSLGLGGTEAFF.

This clone was seen more than once but under ten times. The CDR3 bases are TGTGCCAGCAGCTTAGCTGTGGGACTCCTTTACGAGCAGTACTTC. It is translated as CASSLAVGLLYEQYF. J is TRBJ2-7 and V is TRBV7-9, with D tentatively TRBD2 (6 bases). With 0 bases removed from V and 4 bases from J, the gap between germline ends came to 13 bases. Germline CDR1 is SEHNR and CDR2 is FQNEAQ (reference sequence). The CDR3 spans 15 residues.

This clone was detected a few times. This chain uses TRBV2 with TRBJ2-7; 8 bases are shared with TRBD1. In germline, CDR1 is SNHLY, CDR2 FYNNEI. V shed 3 bases and J 7 bases; nucleotides not matched to a gene: 5. CDR3 length: 13 amino acids. The CDR3 sequence is CASSDTGGWEQYF. In DNA form, the CDR3 reads TGTGCCAGCAGTGATACAGGGGGTTGGGAGCAGTACTTC.

The V call is TRBV19, the J call TRBJ1-2; D is perhaps TRBD1 (6 bases). CDR1 is LNHDA, CDR2 SQIVND, per germline (reference sequence). With 5 bases removed from V and 6 bases from J, the gap between germline ends came to 19 bases. The CDR3 is 15 residues long. CDR3 nucleotide sequence: TGTGCCAGTAGTTACCGGGACATAGGACTTAATGGCTACACCTTC. It yields the protein CASSYRDIGLNGYTF.

The chain recombines TRBV6-4 with TRBJ2-7, with 10 bases aligning to TRBD1. V gave up 3 bases and J gave up 3 bases; unmatched junction bases: 2. There are 14 residues in the CDR3. Per the germline V gene, CDR1 is MRHNA and CDR2 is SNTAGT. This CDR3 is CASSDWTGGYEQYF. Here the CDR3 DNA reads TGTGCCAGCAGTGATTGGACAGGGGGCTACGAGCAGTACTTC.

The chain employs TRBV19 and TRBJ2-2; TRBD2 matches 14 bases. Germline values: CDR1 LNHDA, CDR2 SQIVND (reference sequence). There are 21 residues in the CDR3. V gave up 9 bases and J gave up 0 bases; unmatched junction bases: 18. CDR3 loop: CASSRSGGLAGALTNTGELFF. For the CDR3, the DNA is TGTGCCAGCAGTCGATCGGGGGGACTAGCGGGGGCCCTTACGAACACCGGGGAGCTGTTTTTT.

V gene TRBV27 combines with J gene TRBJ1-6; D is ambiguous. The CDR3 length is 13 residues. The germline CDR1 and CDR2 sequences are MNHEY and SMNVEV (reference sequence). Deletions cut 0 bases from V and 8 bases from J, with 5 bases between. CDR3 nucleotides: TGTGCCAGCAGTTTATCTGCGGATTCACCCCTCCACTTT. Translating it yields CASSLSADSPLHF.

The J gene is TRBJ1-3, the V gene TRBV6-1; D ambiguous. In germline, CDR1 is MNHNS, CDR2 SASEGT. The CDR3 has 12 residues. Deletions cut 11 bases from V and 0 bases from J, with 8 bases between. The CDR3 DNA is TGTGCCTCCTACTCCTCTGGAAACACCATATATTTT. This translates into CASYSSGNTIYF.

This chain links TRBV6-1 with TRBJ2-1; D is ambiguous. From germline, CDR1 is MNHNS and CDR2 SASEGT. Trimming took 4 bases from V and 5 from J, leaving 12 bases between them. The CDR3 sequence is 14 residues long. CDR3 loop: CASSAPGYNNEQFF. The CDR3 DNA sequence: TGTGCCAGCAGTGCGCCCGGGTATAACAATGAGCAGTTCTTC.

This CDR3 reads CASSRQGPGELFF. CDR3 nucleotides: TGTGCCAGCAGTAGACAGGGTCCCGGGGAGCTGTTTTTT. The J gene is TRBJ2-2, the V gene TRBV2, with 7 nucleotides matching TRBD1. Germline loops: CDR1 SNHLY, CDR2 FYNNEI. This CDR3 comprises 13 residues. With V trimmed by 5 bases and J by 6 bases, 3 bases remained unmatched.

In this sample, this clone turned up a few times. The chain is built from TRBV6-1 and TRBJ2-3; the D gene is possibly TRBD2 (6 bases). This CDR3 spans 15 amino acids. The V gene's germline CDR1 is MNHNS and CDR2 SASEGT. V was trimmed by 2 bases and J by 6 bases, leaving 15 bases between them. The DNA of the CDR3 is TGTGCCAGCAGTGAAACTGCTTCGGGAGCGGATACGCAGTATTTT. Translation: CASSETASGADTQYF.

This chain joins TRBV6-1 and TRBJ1-4; 7 bases fit TRBD1. Germline V CDR1 and CDR2: MNHNS, SASEGT. Unmatched junction bases numbered 8, after V lost 6 bases and J lost 4 bases. This CDR3 is 15 amino acids long. The CDR3, as DNA: TGTGCCAGCAGAGACACAGGGGTTCTTAATGAAAAACTGTTTTTT. It specifies CASRDTGVLNEKLFF.

The chain is built from TRBV12-2 and TRBJ2-1; the table's D call of TRBD2 was not tested on the DNA. TRBV12-2 is classified as a pseudogene. CDR3 length: 17 amino acids. The CDR3 nucleotides are TGTGCAAGTCGCTTAGGGCTAGCGGGGGGGCCGTGGAATGAGCAGTTCTTC. This codes for CASRLGLAGGPWNEQFF.

The chain couples TRBV19 to TRBJ1-4; D perhaps matches TRBD1 (5 bases). The CDR3 is made up of 14 amino acids. The ends were cut back, 3 bases at V and 8 bases at J, with 13 bases in the middle. Germline loops: CDR1 LNHDA, CDR2 SQIVND (reference sequence). CDR3 region: CASSIGRVGEKLFF. In DNA form, the CDR3 reads TGTGCCAGTAGTATCGGCAGGGTAGGCGAAAAACTGTTTTTT.